The 8 T cell receptor beta chains below come from one sample, sequenced in a study of breast tumors, draining lymph nodes, adjacent tissues. A single record per CDR3 protein comes from TCRdb applying MiXCR to the multiplex PCR reads. Found here are 45,000 or so distinct CDR3 sequences, under 30% of them singletons; the top ten hold around 8.5%. Source material: breast tumor tissue. The receptors here all came from a female donor with breast cancer. Some clones in this sample may be carry-over from other donors' samples.

This clonotype was counted a few times. The chain carries TRBV7-9 and TRBJ2-6; TRBD1 aligns across 7 bases. Germline CDR1 and CDR2: SEHNR and FQNEAQ (reference sequence). This CDR3 has 20 amino acids. Trimming at V came to 5 bases and at J to 0 bases, leaving 16 bases not matched to a gene. CDR3 nucleotides: TGTGCCAGCAGCAAAAGTCTACAGGACAGGAGGAGCTCTGGGGCCAACGTCCTGACTTTC. As protein: CASSKSLQDRRSSGANVLTF. The full variable domain, its missing parts supplied by reference TRBV7-9 and TRBJ2-6, is DTGVSQNPRHKITKRGQNVTFRCDPISEHNRLYWYRQTLGQGPEFLTYFQNEAQLEKSRLLSDRFSAERPKGSFSTLEIQRTEQGDSAMYLCASSKSLQDRRSSGANVLTFGAGSRLTVL.

This clonotype was observed once. Given a much more abundant clone one base away, this may be a read error. The gene calls are TRBV24-1 and TRBJ2-5, with 12 bases fitting TRBD1. In germline, CDR1 is KGHDR, CDR2 SFDVKD. The CDR3 is made up of 15 amino acids. The CDR3 loop reads CATSRDRGPQGTQYF. CDR3 DNA: TGTGCCACCAGTAGGGACAGGGGGCCCCAAGGGACCCAGTACTTC.

This clonotype has only a few counts. The rearrangement links TRBV14 to TRBJ2-1, with 8 bases identical to TRBD2. This CDR3 has 16 residues. The trim removed 1 base at V and 3 bases at J, leaving 5 bases unmatched. Germline V lookup: CDR1 SGHDN, CDR2 FVKESK. The DNA of the CDR3 is TGTGCCAGCAGCCAAGGGTTTAGCGGGAACTACAATGAGCAGTTCTTC. The encoded protein is CASSQGFSGNYNEQFF.

As to this clonotype: Mismatch with germline at one junction end may stem from a read error. The chain carries TRBV19 and TRBJ2-1; D unclear. The CDR3 runs 15 residues. Germline V lookup: CDR1 LNHDA, CDR2 SQIVND (reference sequence). The CDR3 reads CASSIESASYSEQFF. The CDR3 DNA reads as TGTGCCAGTAGTATCGAGAGCGCCTCCTACAGTGAGCAGTTCTTC.

This clonotype came up many times. The chain combines TRBV4-1 with TRBJ2-7, with TRBD1 identical over 9 bases. V shed 4 bases and J 5 bases; nucleotides not matched to a gene: 12. CDR1 is MGHRA, CDR2 YSYEKL, per germline. The CDR3 runs 16 residues. CDR3 nucleotides: TGCGCCAGCAGCCCACAGACGGGGACAGGGTACCACGAGCAGTACTTC. Protein: CASSPQTGTGYHEQYF.

Note on this clonotype: A read error may account for a junction end that differs from germline. V gene TRBV5-1 combines with J gene TRBJ2-5, with D maybe TRBD1 (6 bases). Germline loops: CDR1 SGHRS, CDR2 YFSETQ. The CDR3 extends over 14 amino acids. The DNA of the CDR3 is TGCGCCGGCAGCGTGGGCAGGGGACAAGAGACCCAGTACTTC. It translates to CAGSVGRGQETQYF.

Many counts were recorded for this clonotype. As DNA, the CDR3 is TGTGCCAGCAGGGGCGCGCAGACGAACACCGGGGAGCTGTTTTTT. The encoded protein is CASRGAQTNTGELFF. This chain connects TRBV5-5 to TRBJ2-2; D not certain. The germline V gene has CDR1 SGHKS and CDR2 YYEKEE (reference sequence). The CDR3 is made up of 15 amino acids. V lost 5 bases and J lost 0, with 11 bases in between.

In the case of this clonotype: A read error may explain this, as a much larger clone is one base away. Since no conserved phenylalanine or tryptophan closes the CDR3, a read error is the likely cause. The V gene is TRBV27, the J gene TRBJ2-5; D may be TRBD2 (5 bases). The V gene's germline CDR1 is MNHEY and CDR2 SMNVEV (reference sequence). This CDR3 contains 13 residues. V was clipped by 6 bases and J by 4 bases, with 12 bases between them. This CDR3 reads CASSREGGETQYL. In nucleotides, the CDR3 is TGTGCCAGCAGCCGCGAGGGCGGAGAGACCCAGTACCTC.